These T cell receptor beta chains were read from a single sample in a study of blood T cell repertoires in COVID-19. Generated by immunoSEQ multiplex PCR, the TCRdb table keeps only in-frame clones and is missing some. This sample has approximately 100,000 clones; 69% occur once, and the top ten carry roughly 6%. Sequencing input: peripheral blood. Every receptor here comes from a man at least 80 years old with acute or convalescent COVID-19. The CDR3 runs from the conserved cysteine through the conserved F or W. The order of the fields is clone size, V gene, D gene, J gene, CDR3 DNA, CDR3 protein. D genes are given only for firm matches. A clone size is listed for some rows: how often the clone was seen (once, few, many), or a class if it is expanded.

clone_size: .
v_call: TRBV6-4
d_call: .
j_call: TRBJ2-3
cdr3_nt: TGTGCCAGCAGTGACTCGGAGTTGCAGTATTTT
cdr3_aa: CASSDSELQYF

clone_size: few
v_call: TRBV2
d_call: TRBD1
j_call: TRBJ2-5
cdr3_nt: TGTGCCAGCAGTTGGGACAGGGCCCAAGAGACCCAGTACTTC
cdr3_aa: CASSWDRAQETQYF

clone_size: .
v_call: TRBV5-4
d_call: .
j_call: TRBJ2-7
cdr3_nt: TGTGCCAGCAGCTTCGGACCCGCCGGGGACGAGCAGTACTTC
cdr3_aa: CASSFGPAGDEQYF

clone_size: once
v_call: TRBV27
d_call: TRBD1
j_call: TRBJ2-2
cdr3_nt: TGTGCCAGCAGTCCCCTGGGACAGGGTTTGACCGGGGAGCTGTTTTTT
cdr3_aa: CASSPLGQGLTGELFF

clone_size: .
v_call: TRBV7-3
d_call: TRBD1
j_call: TRBJ2-5
cdr3_nt: TGTGCCAGCAGCTTATCAGGACAGGGTGAGACCCAGTACTTC
cdr3_aa: CASSLSGQGETQYF

clone_size: .
v_call: TRBV24-1
d_call: .
j_call: TRBJ1-4
cdr3_nt: TGTGCCACCAGTGGCACATTCCAAAAACTGTTTTTT
cdr3_aa: CATSGTFQKLFF

clone_size: few
v_call: TRBV7-9
d_call: .
j_call: TRBJ2-7
cdr3_nt: TGTGCCAGCAGCTTAGCGGGGGGAGGTCTTTACTTC
cdr3_aa: CASSLAGGGLYF

clone_size: .
v_call: TRBV3-1/TRBV3-2
d_call: TRBD2
j_call: TRBJ2-1
cdr3_nt: TGTGCCAGCAGCCAAGTACGCGGGAGTTCCTACAATGAGCAGTTCTTC
cdr3_aa: CASSQVRGSSYNEQFF

clone_size: .
v_call: TRBV11-2
d_call: .
j_call: TRBJ2-1
cdr3_nt: TGTGCCAGCAGCCAGCTTCAGGGCTGGTACAATGAGCAGTTCTTC
cdr3_aa: CASSQLQGWYNEQFF

clone_size: .
v_call: TRBV5-4
d_call: TRBD1
j_call: TRBJ1-6
cdr3_nt: TGTGCCAGCACCTTCGACCCGACAGGGCGGAATTCACCCCTCCACTTT
cdr3_aa: CASTFDPTGRNSPLHF

clone_size: few
v_call: TRBV7-2
d_call: .
j_call: TRBJ2-5
cdr3_nt: TGTGCCAGCAGCTCGACAGGTGTCCAGTACTTC
cdr3_aa: CASSSTGVQYF

clone_size: .
v_call: TRBV5-1
d_call: TRBD2
j_call: TRBJ2-1
cdr3_nt: TGCGCCAGCAGCCCGGGACTAGTGGGTGAGCAGTTCTTC
cdr3_aa: CASSPGLVGEQFF

clone_size: .
v_call: TRBV28
d_call: .
j_call: TRBJ1-3
cdr3_nt: TGTGCCAGCAGTTTATCTCCCTTCGAGGGCGCGACTGGAAACACCATATATTTT
cdr3_aa: CASSLSPFEGATGNTIYF

clone_size: .
v_call: TRBV29-1
d_call: .
j_call: TRBJ2-3
cdr3_nt: TGCAGCGTTGAAGATCTCGGACAGTACACAGATACGCAGTATTTT
cdr3_aa: CSVEDLGQYTDTQYF

clone_size: .
v_call: TRBV6-5
d_call: TRBD2
j_call: TRBJ2-1
cdr3_nt: TGTGCCAGCACACCGGGACTAGCGGTAGGTGAGCAGTTCTTC
cdr3_aa: CASTPGLAVGEQFF

clone_size: .
v_call: TRBV19
d_call: TRBD1
j_call: TRBJ1-3
cdr3_nt: TGTGCCAGTAGTCGAGAGGGACAGGGGGCCGGAAACACCATATATTTT
cdr3_aa: CASSREGQGAGNTIYF

clone_size: few
v_call: TRBV5-6
d_call: .
j_call: TRBJ2-2
cdr3_nt: TGTGCCAGCAGCTTAAGAAAAACAGGGCGGAACACCGGGGAGCTGTTTTTT
cdr3_aa: CASSLRKTGRNTGELFF

clone_size: .
v_call: TRBV28
d_call: .
j_call: TRBJ1-4
cdr3_nt: TGTGCCAGCAGTTTACACAGTCTGACTAATGAAAAACTGTTTTTT
cdr3_aa: CASSLHSLTNEKLFF

clone_size: .
v_call: TRBV7-2
d_call: TRBD1
j_call: TRBJ2-7
cdr3_nt: TGTGCCAGCAGCATGACAGGGGGAAAGGAGGACGAGCAGTACTTC
cdr3_aa: CASSMTGGKEDEQYF

clone_size: .
v_call: TRBV27
d_call: TRBD2
j_call: TRBJ2-2
cdr3_nt: TGTGCCAGCAGTTTAGGGGACTACGACACCGGGGAGCTGTTTTTT
cdr3_aa: CASSLGDYDTGELFF

clone_size: .
v_call: TRBV5-1
d_call: TRBD2
j_call: TRBJ2-1
cdr3_nt: TGCGCCAGCAGTCGGACTAGCGGGAGCTCCTACAATGAGCAGTTCTTC
cdr3_aa: CASSRTSGSSYNEQFF

clone_size: .
v_call: TRBV28
d_call: TRBD1
j_call: TRBJ1-1
cdr3_nt: TGTGCCAGCGGCAACAGGGGTGTGAGTACCGAAGCTTTCTTT
cdr3_aa: CASGNRGVSTEAFF

clone_size: .
v_call: TRBV5-1
d_call: TRBD1
j_call: TRBJ1-4
cdr3_nt: TGCGCCAGCAGCCCACAGGGGGGAGGTTTTGAAAAACTGTTTTTT
cdr3_aa: CASSPQGGGFEKLFF

clone_size: .
v_call: TRBV2
d_call: TRBD2
j_call: TRBJ2-1
cdr3_nt: TGTGCCAGCAGTGAAGGCCTACTACTAGCGGCCCAGTTCGATGAGCAGTTCTTC
cdr3_aa: CASSEGLLLAAQFDEQFF

clone_size: few
v_call: TRBV2
d_call: .
j_call: TRBJ1-2
cdr3_nt: TGTGCCAGCAGCCTCGGACTCTATGGCTACACCTTC
cdr3_aa: CASSLGLYGYTF

clone_size: few
v_call: TRBV29-1
d_call: TRBD2
j_call: TRBJ2-3
cdr3_nt: TGCAGCGTTGGGGCTAGCGGACAAACAGATACGCAGTATTTT
cdr3_aa: CSVGASGQTDTQYF

clone_size: .
v_call: TRBV28
d_call: .
j_call: TRBJ2-7
cdr3_nt: TGTGCCAGCAGTTTACAAGGGGCCGAGCAGTACTTC
cdr3_aa: CASSLQGAEQYF

clone_size: many
v_call: TRBV6-2/TRBV6-3
d_call: TRBD2
j_call: TRBJ2-7
cdr3_nt: TGTGCCAGCAGTCCACGAAGGACTAGCTCCTACGAGCAGTACTTC
cdr3_aa: CASSPRRTSSYEQYF

clone_size: once
v_call: TRBV19
d_call: TRBD1
j_call: TRBJ1-2
cdr3_nt: TGTGCCAGTAGGATATTTGACAGGGGTGGCTACACCTTC
cdr3_aa: CASRIFDRGGYTF

clone_size: .
v_call: TRBV6-2/TRBV6-3
d_call: .
j_call: TRBJ1-5
cdr3_nt: TGTGCCAGCAGTTACTCGCTTCAAGGCCCTCCGGGTAGGCTCAATCAGCCCCAGCATTTT
cdr3_aa: CASSYSLQGPPGRLNQPQHF

clone_size: .
v_call: TRBV28
d_call: .
j_call: TRBJ1-2
cdr3_nt: TGTGCCAGCAGTCCACAAGTTGGCTACACCTTC
cdr3_aa: CASSPQVGYTF

clone_size: .
v_call: TRBV27
d_call: .
j_call: TRBJ1-4
cdr3_nt: TGTGCCAGCCGCCGGCGGGGTGCGGCTAATGAAAAACTGTTTTTT
cdr3_aa: CASRRRGAANEKLFF

clone_size: .
v_call: TRBV6-4
d_call: .
j_call: TRBJ1-6
cdr3_nt: TGTGCCACCGAAAGGGGGAGTTCACCCCTCCACTTT
cdr3_aa: CATERGSSPLHF

clone_size: .
v_call: TRBV6-2/TRBV6-3
d_call: TRBD2
j_call: TRBJ2-3
cdr3_nt: TGTGCCAGCAGCCAGGGGACTAGCGGGAACACAGATACGCAGTATTTT
cdr3_aa: CASSQGTSGNTDTQYF

clone_size: few
v_call: TRBV5-1
d_call: .
j_call: TRBJ1-1
cdr3_nt: TGCGCCAGCAGCGAAGCCGCGGGACCCATGAACACTGAAGCTTTCTTT
cdr3_aa: CASSEAAGPMNTEAFF

clone_size: .
v_call: TRBV13
d_call: .
j_call: TRBJ2-5
cdr3_nt: TGTGCCAGCAGCTTCGGGATAGAACTGGAGACCCAGTACTTC
cdr3_aa: CASSFGIELETQYF

clone_size: .
v_call: TRBV28
d_call: TRBD1
j_call: TRBJ1-6
cdr3_nt: TGTGCCAGCAGTGCCTCGACAGGGGGGAATTCACCCCTCCACTTT
cdr3_aa: CASSASTGGNSPLHF

clone_size: .
v_call: TRBV7-2
d_call: .
j_call: TRBJ2-2
cdr3_nt: TGTGCCAGCACCCGAACGGGAAGCACCGGGGAGCTGTTTTTT
cdr3_aa: CASTRTGSTGELFF

clone_size: .
v_call: TRBV7-9
d_call: .
j_call: TRBJ2-3
cdr3_nt: TGTGCCAGCAGCTCGGACAGGGGGCGACTAGCGGGACGCACAGATACGCAGTATTTT
cdr3_aa: CASSSDRGRLAGRTDTQYF

clone_size: .
v_call: TRBV20-1
d_call: .
j_call: TRBJ2-3
cdr3_nt: TGCAGTGCTAGTGGGGGCGGCACAGATACGCAGTATTTT
cdr3_aa: CSASGGGTDTQYF

clone_size: .
v_call: TRBV6-2/TRBV6-3
d_call: .
j_call: TRBJ1-5
cdr3_nt: TGTGCCAGCAGTTACTCCCCTGACAGCCCCCAGCCCCAGCATTTT
cdr3_aa: CASSYSPDSPQPQHF